The sequence of this T cell receptor (beta chain) was determined in a study of OX40 agonist ivuxolimab in advanced cancers. Overall study context: A diagnosis of hepatocellular carcinoma, melanoma, renal cell or head and neck cancer was present in dose-escalation patients. Whole-study findings and limits: CD4+ and CD8+ blood T cells expanded clonally by week 6 at 0.1 to 3.0 mg/kg.

TCRdb keeps only in-frame clones here, not all; method: immunoSEQ multiplex PCR. The repertoire holds 8,500 to 9,000 clones, around 70% seen once, with approximately 27% in the top ten. About this clone itself: Antigen unknown.

The ends lost 6 bases at V and 3 bases at J; junction bases unmatched: 7. CDR1 and CDR2 from the germline V gene are MNHEY and SMNVEV (reference sequence). This CDR3 has 15 residues. This chain joins TRBV27 and TRBJ2-7; 11 nucleotides align to TRBD2. This receptor was identified in an adult with an advanced solid tumor such as melanoma, head and neck, liver or kidney cancer. Sequencing used CD4+ or CD8+ T cells sorted from blood, obtained in a trial of the OX40 agonist ivuxolimab. Here the CDR3 DNA reads TGTGCCAGCAGATTAGCGACTAGCGGGAACTACGAGCAGTACTTC. This sequence encodes CASRLATSGNYEQYF.